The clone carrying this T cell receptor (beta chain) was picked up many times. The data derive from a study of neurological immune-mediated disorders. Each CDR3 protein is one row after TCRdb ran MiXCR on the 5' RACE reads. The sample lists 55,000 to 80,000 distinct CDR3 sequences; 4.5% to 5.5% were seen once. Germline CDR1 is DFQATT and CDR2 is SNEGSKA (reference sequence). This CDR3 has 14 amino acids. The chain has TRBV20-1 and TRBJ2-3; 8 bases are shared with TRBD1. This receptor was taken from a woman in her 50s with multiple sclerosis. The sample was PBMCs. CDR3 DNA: TGCAGACCCCGGGACAGGACCCTCACAGATACGCAGTATTTT. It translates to CRPRDRTLTDTQYF.